This T cell receptor (delta chain) was recorded in a study of Vδ1+ human thymocytes. Study-level results: The authors advised highly purified populations and single-cell validation. In the thymus, TRG and TRD repertoires looked highly polyclonal with Gaussian CDR3 lengths. Thymic delta-chain repertoires held around 20% Vdelta2 sequences and few Vdelta3, despite high sort purity.

The CDR3 extends over 22 amino acids. Germline loops: CDR1 TSWWSYY, CDR2 QGS. The V and J ends lost 0 bases and 0 bases, in that order; junction bases with no gene match: 18. This clone has a handful of counts. Its antigen remains unknown. Sequences come from RNA converted to cDNA by reverse transcription. The CDR3 regions were amplified by multiplex PCR from V-gene primers to a constant-region primer. TCRdb re-analyzed the multiplex PCR reads via CATT. In the table there are 45,000 to 60,000 delta-chain clones, roughly 16% of which are singletons. The sequenced sample was Vdelta1+ gamma-delta thymocytes from the thymus. Indicated subset: FACS-sorted CD3+ TCRalphabeta- TCRVdelta1+ TCRVdelta2- thymocytes. V and J are TRDV1 and TRDJ1; the match to TRDD3 covers 11 bases. The source of this sequence is a girl in the first two years of life who had congenital heart surgery. This CDR3 reads CALGELETHWGIDPPYTDKLIF. The CDR3, as DNA: TGTGCTCTTGGGGAACTAGAAACTCACTGGGGGATAGATCCCCCGTACACCGATAAACTCATCTTT.